This T cell receptor beta chain was found in a study of blood T cells in healthy people across ages (dated by TCRdb to the mid-2010s). In terms of the full investigation: In model experiments, template switching captured roughly one uniquely barcoded TCR beta cDNA molecule for every two T cells. Donors were grouped into four age groups: young (average approximately 15 years), middle-aged (around 39), aged (about 60) and long-lived (approximately 81). Donors of different ages were randomly distributed across sequencing lanes to avoid experimental bias. To track age-related changes in TCR beta repertoire diversity, the study relied on deep sequencing normalized with unique cDNA molecular identifiers. Two additional independent replicas of 1 million unique cDNA reads from the same blood draw were analyzed for two donors (one aged 18 to 30 and one aged 80 or older).

The CDR3 holds 13 amino acids from the cysteine to the phenylalanine. Just the 39-base CDR3 DNA is kept, in frame starting at base 1. For this chain, trimming is 5 bases at the V end and 8 bases at the J end, and the number of junction bases without a gene match is 8. Systemically healthy Caucasian individuals from Russia, some 38 in total and aged about 6 to 90 years, were included as donors. About 10 milliliters of peripheral blood were collected from each donor into EDTA-treated Vacutainer tubes. Ficoll-Paque density-gradient centrifugation was used to isolate PBMCs, with at least 6 million per sample. Total RNA was extracted from PBMCs with Trizol reagent, with at least 5 micrograms obtained per sample. The percentages of naive CD45RAhigh/CD27high T cells were determined by flow cytometry on a PBMC aliquot from every donor. Remarks on this clonotype: Its target antigen remains unknown. No quality values exist for individual bases; no much larger clone is one base distant.

Overall results and qualifications from the work: Observed TCR beta diversity correlated strongly with the percentage of naive T cells measured by flow cytometry. Because the CMV infection status of the donors was unknown, age-related changes in expanded clonotypes may potentially have been confounded. Estimates of total diversity from one million sequenced T cells were regarded as lower bounds and underestimates. As age increased, observed TCR beta diversity per million T cells dropped in a roughly linear way, and a significant reduction was already evident by age 40. The long-lived group showed more naive CD4+ T cells, fewer expanded clones and increased TCR diversity than the aged group, suggesting age selection. Conclusive comparison of naive and antigen-experienced compartments was prevented by the profiling of bulk unsorted PBMCs.

The library was built by means of 5' RACE. The sequencer was an Illumina HiSeq 2500. The second PCR ran for roughly 7 to 11 cycles and used a J-beta primer mix along with a sample-barcoded 5' primer. A unique molecular identifier was introduced onto each TCR beta cDNA molecule by a template-switch 5' adaptor carrying 12 random nucleotides. Each sample yielded at least 3 million CDR3-containing paired-end reads. First-strand cDNA was synthesized from all RNA with the Mint cDNA synthesis kit, primed by a TRBC-specific oligonucleotide. All cDNA was treated with uracil-DNA glycosylase and then went through a first 18-cycle PCR with the universal primers M1SS and BC2_uni_R. The study's own analysis went as follows. For normalization, 1 million high-quality reads were randomly selected from each sample, with every read carrying a distinct molecular identifier. Reads sharing molecular identifiers were discarded rather than binned into consensus sequences. MiTCR, with a Q25 quality threshold and the strictest error-elimination algorithm, was used for CDR3 identification, clonotype clustering and error correction. A nonparametric unseen species model with Euler transformation was used to estimate lower-bound total TCR beta diversity. TCRdb passed the public sequencing reads through fastp at Q25 and MiXCR, retaining productive beta sequences. Entries are consolidated by CDR3 protein sequence, retaining the most common genes and DNA. V and J calls and clone size were set by TCRdb, not the authors. In this sample the table shows fewer than 2,000,000 distinct CDR3 sequences, 30% to 35% of which occur a single time. The ten largest clones add up to about 11% of the sample.

Sequencing was carried out using blood. The sequence joins TRBV12-3 or TRBV12-4 to TRBJ2-5, and 7 junction bases match TRBD1. The sequence was obtained from a woman in her 30s in good health. The nucleotide sequence is TGTGCCAGCAGTCAGGACAGGATTAAAACCCAGTACTTC. Translated, it reads CASSQDRIKTQYF.